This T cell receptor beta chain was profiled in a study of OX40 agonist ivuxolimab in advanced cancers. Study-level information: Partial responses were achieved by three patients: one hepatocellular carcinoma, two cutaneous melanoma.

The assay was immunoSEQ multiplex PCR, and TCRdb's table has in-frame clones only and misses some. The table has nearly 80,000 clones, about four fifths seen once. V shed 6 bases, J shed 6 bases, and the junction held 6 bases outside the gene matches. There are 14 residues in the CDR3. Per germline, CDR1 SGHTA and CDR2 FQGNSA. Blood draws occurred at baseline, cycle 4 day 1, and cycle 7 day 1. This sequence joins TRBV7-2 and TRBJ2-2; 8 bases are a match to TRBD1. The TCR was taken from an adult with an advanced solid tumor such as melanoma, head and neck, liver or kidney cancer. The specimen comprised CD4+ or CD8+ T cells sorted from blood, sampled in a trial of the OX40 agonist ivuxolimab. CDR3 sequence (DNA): TGTGCCAGCAGGAAGGACAGGGAGGCCGGGGAGCTGTTTTTT. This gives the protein CASRKDREAGELFF.